This paragraph reports one TCR beta chain. The antigen is not known. This sample is part of a study of vaccination and CD4 T cells after COVID-19. As for the study in general: Two of the convalescents were Hispanic, and the group consisted of six males and four females. Investigators stimulated cells with overlapping spike peptides drawn from SARS-CoV-2, HCoV-NL63, HCoV-OC43 and HCoV-229E. Sampling that followed vaccination took place a median about 70 days after dose two, within a range of 14 to 241. Study-level results: No early post-infection timepoints were studied, and convalescent patients studied were relatively few.

Treatment described: approximately 11-day PBMC culture with coronavirus spike peptide pools or control peptides (ViraFEST assay). CD4+ T cells that had been cultured provided DNA sequenced with the Oncomine TCR Beta short-read assay. TCRdb re-analysed the PCR reads in MiXCR, keeping a single row per CDR3 protein. The sample lists 9,500 to 15,000 distinct CDR3 sequences, 50% seen once, with about a fifth in the top ten. V dropped 2 bases and J dropped 4 bases, with 27 bases sitting between them. The CDR3 is 21 amino acids. Germline-derived CDR1 and CDR2 are SGHTA and FQGNSA. Sequenced sample: CD4+ T cells from blood, cultured in vitro. V and J are TRBV7-2 and TRBJ2-6, with a possible D match to TRBD1 (6 bases). The TCR comes from a human donor who had recovered from COVID-19. The CDR3 protein is CASSLPNRASSRTRGANVLTF. In DNA form, the CDR3 reads TGTGCCAGCAGCTTACCCAACAGGGCCTCTAGCCGAACGAGAGGGGCCAACGTCCTGACTTTC.